Below are 2 T cell receptor beta chains sequenced from a single sample in a study of T cell repertoires in cytomegalovirus infection. TCRdb re-analysed the reads in MiXCR, keeping a single row per CDR3 protein. The sample yields about 360,000 distinct CDR3 sequences, nearly 35% seen once. Antigen specificity for these receptors is unknown. Sequencing was performed on cultured PBMCs, taken from culture after CMV antigen stimulation. The source of these receptors is a human donor in good health (CMV status not recorded). Some clones in this sample may be carry-over from other donors' samples.

V gene TRBV7-2 combines with J gene TRBJ2-7; the match to TRBD2 covers 15 bases. The CDR3 has 18 residues. J gave up 0 bases and V 4 bases, and 7 bases lay outside the gene matches. From germline, CDR1 is SGHTA and CDR2 FQGNSA. The CDR3 sequence: CASSYGLAGGRGSYEQYF. CDR3 bases: TGTGCCAGCAGCTATGGACTAGCGGGAGGGAGGGGCTCCTACGAGCAGTACTTC.

In this sample, this clonotype turned up a few times. The chain carries TRBV7-4 and TRBJ2-1; the D is unclear. This CDR3 has 14 residues. Trimming took off 3 bases at V and 8 bases at J, with 14 bases between the two ends. Germline CDR1 SGHVT, CDR2 SQSDAQ. The CDR3 nucleotides are TGTGCCAGCAGCTTTACGGATGGCGCCCATGAGCAGTTCTTC. The encoded protein is CASSFTDGAHEQFF.